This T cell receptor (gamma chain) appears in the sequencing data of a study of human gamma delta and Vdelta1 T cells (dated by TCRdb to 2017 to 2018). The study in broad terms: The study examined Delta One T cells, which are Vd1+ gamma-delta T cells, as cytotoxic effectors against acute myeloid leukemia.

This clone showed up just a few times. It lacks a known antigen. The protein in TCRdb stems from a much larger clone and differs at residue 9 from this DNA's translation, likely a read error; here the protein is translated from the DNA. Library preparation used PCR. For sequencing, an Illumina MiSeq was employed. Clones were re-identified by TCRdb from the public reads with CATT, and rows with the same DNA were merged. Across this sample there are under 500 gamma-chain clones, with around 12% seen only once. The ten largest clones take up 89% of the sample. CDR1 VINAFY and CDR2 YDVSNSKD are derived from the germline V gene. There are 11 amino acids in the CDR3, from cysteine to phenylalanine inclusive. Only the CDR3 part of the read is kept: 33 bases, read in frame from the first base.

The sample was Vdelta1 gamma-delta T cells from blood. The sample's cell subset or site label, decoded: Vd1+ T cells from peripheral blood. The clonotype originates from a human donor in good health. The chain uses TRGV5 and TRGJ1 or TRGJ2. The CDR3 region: CATWFYYKRLF. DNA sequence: TGTGCCACCTGGTTTTATTATAAGAGACTCTTT.